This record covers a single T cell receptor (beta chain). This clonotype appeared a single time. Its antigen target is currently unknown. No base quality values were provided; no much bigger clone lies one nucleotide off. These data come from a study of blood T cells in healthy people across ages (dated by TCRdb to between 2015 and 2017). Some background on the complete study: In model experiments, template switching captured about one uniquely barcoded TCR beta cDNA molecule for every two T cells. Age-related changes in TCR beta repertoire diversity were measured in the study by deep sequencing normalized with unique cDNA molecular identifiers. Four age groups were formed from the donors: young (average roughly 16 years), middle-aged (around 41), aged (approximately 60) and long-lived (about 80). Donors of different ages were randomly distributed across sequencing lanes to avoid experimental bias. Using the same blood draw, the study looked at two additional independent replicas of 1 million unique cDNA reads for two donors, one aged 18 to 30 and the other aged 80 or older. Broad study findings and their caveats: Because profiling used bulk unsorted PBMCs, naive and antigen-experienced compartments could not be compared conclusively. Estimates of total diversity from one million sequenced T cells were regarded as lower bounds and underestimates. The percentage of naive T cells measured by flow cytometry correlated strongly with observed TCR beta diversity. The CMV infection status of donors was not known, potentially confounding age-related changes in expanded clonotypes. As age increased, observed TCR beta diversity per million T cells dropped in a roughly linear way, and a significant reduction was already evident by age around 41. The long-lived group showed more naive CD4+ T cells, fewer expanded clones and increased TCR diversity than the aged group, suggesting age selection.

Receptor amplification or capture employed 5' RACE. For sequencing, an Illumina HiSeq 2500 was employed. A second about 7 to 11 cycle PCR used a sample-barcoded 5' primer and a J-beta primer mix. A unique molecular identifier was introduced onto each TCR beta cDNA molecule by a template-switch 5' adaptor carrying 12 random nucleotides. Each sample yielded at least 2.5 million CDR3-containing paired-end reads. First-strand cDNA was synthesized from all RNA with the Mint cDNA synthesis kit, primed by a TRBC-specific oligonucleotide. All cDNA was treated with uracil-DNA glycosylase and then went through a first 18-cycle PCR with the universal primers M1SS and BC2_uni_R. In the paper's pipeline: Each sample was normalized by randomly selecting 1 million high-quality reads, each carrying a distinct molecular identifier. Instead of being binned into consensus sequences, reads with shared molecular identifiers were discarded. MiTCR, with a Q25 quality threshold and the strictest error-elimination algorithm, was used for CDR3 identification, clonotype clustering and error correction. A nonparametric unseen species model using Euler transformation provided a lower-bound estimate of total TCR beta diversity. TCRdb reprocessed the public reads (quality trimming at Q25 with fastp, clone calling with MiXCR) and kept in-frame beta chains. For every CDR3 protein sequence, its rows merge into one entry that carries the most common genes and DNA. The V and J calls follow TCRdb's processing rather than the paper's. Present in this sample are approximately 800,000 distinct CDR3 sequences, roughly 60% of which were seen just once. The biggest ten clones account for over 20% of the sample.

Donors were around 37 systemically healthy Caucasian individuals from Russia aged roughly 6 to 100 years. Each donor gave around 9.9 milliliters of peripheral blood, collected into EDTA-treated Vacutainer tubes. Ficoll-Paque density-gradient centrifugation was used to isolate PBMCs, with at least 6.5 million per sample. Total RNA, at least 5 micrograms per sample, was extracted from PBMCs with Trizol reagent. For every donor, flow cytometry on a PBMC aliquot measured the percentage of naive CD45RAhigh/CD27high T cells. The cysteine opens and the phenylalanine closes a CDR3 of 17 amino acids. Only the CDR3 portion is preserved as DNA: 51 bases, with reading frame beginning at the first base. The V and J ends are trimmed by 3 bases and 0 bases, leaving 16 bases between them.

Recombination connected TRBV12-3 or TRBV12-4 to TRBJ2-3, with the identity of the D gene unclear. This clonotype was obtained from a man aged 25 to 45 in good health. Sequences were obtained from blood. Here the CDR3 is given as CASSFGFMSPSTDTQYF. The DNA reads TGTGCCAGCAGTTTCGGTTTCATGAGCCCTAGCACAGATACGCAGTATTTT.